What follows are 27 T cell receptor beta chains derived from one specimen sequenced in a study of T cell responses to AZD1222 COVID-19 vaccine. The table came from immunoSEQ multiplex PCR; TCRdb's copy has only in-frame clones and leaves some out. The repertoire holds about 68,000 clones, with about three quarters as singletons. Sequences were derived from peripheral blood, sampled on day 0 of AZD1222 vaccination. The receptors were gathered from an adult in good health.

The CDR3 sequence: CASSHPGSEETQYF. In nucleotides, the CDR3 is TGCGCCAGCAGTCATCCAGGTAGCGAGGAGACCCAGTACTTC. The rearrangement uses TRBV23-1 and TRBJ2-5; a weak D match, TRBD2 (5 bases). TRBV23-1 is classed as an ORF, of uncertain function. V was pared by 3 bases and J by 5 bases, with 13 bases between. This CDR3 is built from 14 residues.

This chain joins TRBV11-2 and TRBJ2-7; 7 bases match TRBD1. The V gene's germline CDR1 is SGHAT and CDR2 FQNNGV. Trimming at V came to 5 bases and at J to 4 bases, leaving 23 bases not matched to a gene. The CDR3 runs 19 residues. CDR3 sequence: CASSTRSVRTGDLGYEQYF. CDR3 nucleotides: TGTGCCAGCAGCACCCGCAGTGTTAGGACAGGCGACCTTGGGTACGAGCAGTACTTC.

The chain is built from TRBV7-3 and TRBJ2-2; D not resolved. The germline gives CDR1 SGHTA, CDR2 FQGTGA. V shed 0 bases and J shed 5 bases, with 10 bases lying between them. This CDR3 has 15 amino acids. The DNA for the CDR3 is TGTGCCAGCAGCTTAACGGGGTCCGATACCGGGGAGCTGTTTTTT. Translated: CASSLTGSDTGELFF.

The chain couples TRBV12-3 or TRBV12-4 to TRBJ2-7; no definite D call. Between the trimmed V and J ends, which lost 5 bases and 1 base, there was a span of 9 bases. The CDR3 sequence is 13 residues long. The CDR3 loop is CASSPILSYEQYF. In nucleotides, the CDR3 is TGTGCCAGCAGTCCAATATTATCCTACGAGCAGTACTTC.

This sequence joins TRBV7-6 and TRBJ2-1; D gene uncertain. Trimming took off 2 bases at V and 8 bases at J, with 4 bases between the two ends. Germline V gives CDR1 SGHVS, CDR2 FNYEAQ. The CDR3 is made up of 11 amino acids. The CDR3 coding sequence is TGTGCCAGCAGCTTAAACTATGAGCAGTTCTTC. Protein: CASSLNYEQFF.

The CDR3 loop is CASRSGANEQFF. The CDR3 DNA is TGTGCCAGCAGAAGCGGGGCGAATGAGCAGTTCTTC. V is TRBV2 and J is TRBJ2-1, with 7 positions matching TRBD2. The V and J ends lost 6 bases and 7 bases, in that order; junction bases with no gene match: 3. Germline assignment: CDR1 SNHLY and CDR2 FYNNEI. This CDR3 region has 12 residues.

The chain employs TRBV18 and TRBJ1-6; TRBD1 agrees at 7 bases. J was trimmed by 1 base and V by 3 bases; bases with no gene match: 3. CDR3 length: 16 residues. Germline-derived CDR1 and CDR2 are KGHSH and LQKENI. CDR3 in DNA: TGTGCCAGCTCACCTACGACAGGGTCCTATAATTCACCCCTCCACTTT. As protein: CASSPTTGSYNSPLHF.

This chain connects TRBV5-4 to TRBJ2-7; 9 nucleotides align to TRBD1. Per germline, CDR1 SGHNT and CDR2 YYREEE (reference sequence). The CDR3 loop spans 16 amino acids. Trimming cost V 2 bases and J 5 bases; bases outside gene matches: 11. CDR3 coding DNA: TGTGCCAGCAGCTTTGCCCCGGGACAGGGCGACCACGAGCAGTACTTC. Translation gives CASSFAPGQGDHEQYF.

V and J are TRBV7-9 and TRBJ2-5, with TRBD2 matching 7 bases. The germline CDR1 and CDR2 sequences are SEHNR and FQNEAQ (reference sequence). V lost 5 bases to trimming and J lost 5 bases; unmatched junction nucleotides: 5. CDR3 length: 13 residues. The CDR3 region is CASSRTRSETQYF. In nucleotides, the CDR3 is TGTGCCAGCAGCAGGACTAGGTCGGAGACCCAGTACTTC.

The chain is built from TRBV6-5 and TRBJ2-3; TRBD2 aligns across 8 bases. There are 14 residues in the CDR3. Germline CDR1 and CDR2: MNHEY and SVGAGI. V dropped 7 bases and J dropped 0; count of bases not matched to a gene: 3. The CDR3, as DNA: TGTGCCAGCAAATTAGCGGGGAGCACAGATACGCAGTATTTT. It yields the protein CASKLAGSTDTQYF.

The chain is built from TRBV19 and TRBJ1-1; D is undetermined. Trimming pared 5 bases from V and 4 bases from J, leaving 20 bases between. The CDR3 consists of 16 residues. In germline, CDR1 is LNHDA, CDR2 SQIVND (reference sequence). This CDR3 is CASSSSLGRRVTEAFF. The CDR3 bases are TGTGCCAGTAGTTCCTCATTGGGCCGGCGGGTCACTGAAGCTTTCTTT.

The V gene is TRBV28, the J gene TRBJ1-1; D gene uncertain. With 3 bases removed from V and 0 bases from J, the gap between germline ends came to 14 bases. CDR1 is MDHEN and CDR2 is SYDVKM in the germline V gene. CDR3 length: 16 residues. Here the CDR3 DNA reads TGTGCCAGCAGTTTTTCCACAAACGTAATGAACACTGAAGCTTTCTTT. This translates into CASSFSTNVMNTEAFF.

In this sample, this clone turned up a few times. This chain uses TRBV7-9 with TRBJ1-4; possibly TRBD1 for D (6 bases). In germline, CDR1 is SEHNR, CDR2 FQNEAQ (reference sequence). This CDR3 is 17 amino acids long. V dropped 2 bases and J dropped 8 bases, with 21 bases sitting between them. CDR3 sequence: CASSLRSRVSQGEKLFF. The CDR3 DNA is TGTGCCAGCAGCTTACGTTCTCGGGTCTCCCAGGGGGAAAAACTGTTTTTT.

This clone was counted only a few times. V is TRBV5-4 and J is TRBJ1-3; D possibly corresponds to TRBD1 (6 bases). Germline V gene data show CDR1 as SGHNT and CDR2 as YYREEE (reference sequence). This CDR3 has 13 amino acids. V shed 4 bases and J shed 4 bases, with 9 bases lying between them. Here the CDR3 reads CASSRTDGNTIYF. The CDR3 nucleotides read TGTGCCAGCAGCCGGACAGACGGAAACACCATATATTTT.

The genes are TRBV28 and TRBJ1-2; a possible D gene is TRBD1 (5 bases). Trimming took off 6 bases at V and 7 bases at J, with 24 bases between the two ends. Germline CDR1 is MDHEN and CDR2 is SYDVKM. This CDR3 is built from 16 residues. In DNA form, the CDR3 reads TGTGCCAGCAGACCAGTTCAGGGCAGGGTCGGGTTTGGCTACACCTTC. Translation: CASRPVQGRVGFGYTF.

This clone came up a few times. Other DNA sequences in the same sample also yield this CDR3. V and J are TRBV7-9 and TRBJ1-5, with D uncertain. There are 12 residues in the CDR3. CDR1 is SEHNR and CDR2 is FQNEAQ in the germline V gene (reference sequence). V was cut by 1 base and J by 5 bases, with 3 bases left in between. The CDR3 sequence is CASSLEDQPQHF. CDR3 DNA: TGTGCCAGCAGCTTAGAAGATCAGCCCCAGCATTTT.

This clone has just a few counts. The J gene is TRBJ1-1, the V gene TRBV19, with 10 bases identical to TRBD1. Germline V gene data show CDR1 as LNHDA and CDR2 as SQIVND (reference sequence). The CDR3 has 14 residues. With V trimmed by 5 bases and J by 5 bases, 5 bases remained unmatched. CDR3 bases: TGTGCCAGTAGTGTGACAGGGGGCTTGACTGAAGCTTTCTTT. Protein sequence: CASSVTGGLTEAFF.

This chain joins TRBV9 and TRBJ1-6; no clear D. This CDR3 spans 14 amino acids. Trimming removed 0 bases from V and 10 bases from J, with 11 bases in between. Germline assignment: CDR1 SGDLS and CDR2 YYNGEE. For the CDR3, the DNA is TGTGCCAGCAGCGTAGGTGAACCGACATCACCCCTCCACTTT. Translated: CASSVGEPTSPLHF.

The genes are TRBV9 and TRBJ2-7; 7 bases are a match to TRBD1. J gave up 2 bases and V 4 bases, and 12 bases lay outside the gene matches. Germline values: CDR1 SGDLS, CDR2 YYNGEE. This CDR3 region has 16 residues. The CDR3 protein is CASSLRTGALPYEQYF. CDR3 sequence (DNA): TGTGCCAGCAGCCTCAGGACAGGCGCGCTCCCCTACGAGCAGTACTTC.

In nucleotides, the CDR3 is TGTGCCAGCAGACGACAGGGGAGAACTGAAGCTTTCTTT. This translates into CASRRQGRTEAFF. This rearrangement joins TRBV12-3 or TRBV12-4 to TRBJ1-1, with 8 bases that match TRBD1. This CDR3 region has 13 residues. Germline trimming cut 6 bases from V and 5 bases from J; bases unmatched to any gene: 5.

This chain links TRBV20-1 with TRBJ1-1; possibly TRBD1 for D (5 bases). CDR3 length: 10 amino acids. Trimming shortened V by 3 bases and J by 10 bases, and 9 bases separated the two germline ends. In germline, CDR1 is DFQATT, CDR2 SNEGSKA (reference sequence). Here the CDR3 reads CSASKGAAFF. The CDR3 DNA reads as TGCAGTGCTAGTAAAGGGGCAGCTTTCTTT.

The chain recombines TRBV19 with TRBJ2-3; D perhaps matches TRBD2 (6 bases). The CDR3 is 14 residues long. Germline CDR1 reads LNHDA; CDR2 reads SQIVND (reference sequence). Trimming stripped 5 bases from V and 6 bases from J, with 15 bases between. Here the CDR3 DNA reads TGTGCCAGTAGTGATCAGGGAGGCGCCGATACGCAGTATTTT. It is translated as CASSDQGGADTQYF.

This chain links TRBV5-1 with TRBJ2-7; 10 bases are shared with TRBD1. CDR1 is SGHRS, CDR2 YFSETQ, per germline. Trimming removed 4 bases from V and 6 bases from J; junction bases left unmatched: 13. The CDR3 is 16 amino acids. CDR3 DNA: TGCGCCAGCAGCCCCGAGTTGACAGGGGGCGAAGGCGAGCAGTACTTC. Its protein product is CASSPELTGGEGEQYF.

The CDR3 loop is CASSLIRETQYF. In DNA form, the CDR3 reads TGTGCCAGCAGTTTAATAAGGGAGACCCAGTACTTC. This chain connects TRBV28 to TRBJ2-5; no reliable D call. CDR1 and CDR2 from the germline V gene are MDHEN and SYDVKM. The CDR3 is 12 amino acids. V was clipped by 2 bases and J by 5 bases, with 6 bases between them.

The chain combines TRBV7-2 with TRBJ2-3; D might be TRBD1 or TRBD2, each matching 5 bases. CDR3 length: 13 residues. Germline V gene lookup returns CDR1 SGHTA and CDR2 FQGNSA. With 5 bases removed from V and 6 bases from J, the gap between germline ends came to 12 bases. DNA of the CDR3: TGTGCCAGCAGCAAAAGCAGGGAGGATACGCAGTATTTT. This codes for CASSKSREDTQYF.

The chain carries TRBV2 and TRBJ1-2, with D perhaps matching TRBD1 (5 bases). Germline-derived CDR1 and CDR2 are SNHLY and FYNNEI. This CDR3 is built from 15 residues. V lost 4 bases and J 0 bases, leaving 12 bases between the germline ends. The DNA for the CDR3 is TGTGCCAGCAGTGCCGGGACGGAGACTAACTATGGCTACACCTTC. This gives the protein CASSAGTETNYGYTF.

The chain joins TRBV30 to TRBJ2-6; 7 positions match TRBD2. The CDR3 loop spans 15 amino acids. The V gene end was trimmed by 5 bases and the J gene end by 1 base; junction bases not matched to a gene: 5. Germline assignment: CDR1 GTSNPN and CDR2 SVGIG (reference sequence). CDR3 sequence: CAWYWGGSGANVLTF. The CDR3 DNA follows: TGTGCCTGGTACTGGGGGGGGTCTGGGGCCAACGTCCTGACTTTC. Together with reference TRBV30 and TRBJ2-6, the CDR3 gives the full variable domain: SQTIHQWPATLVQPVGSPLSLECTVEGTSNPNLYWYRQAAGRGLQLLFYSVGIGQISSEVPQNLSASRPQDRQFILSSKKLLLSDSGFYLCAWYWGGSGANVLTFGAGSRLTVL.